This passage covers 3 T cell receptor beta chains from one sample sequenced in a study of control samples from healthy donors and cancer patients. Some clones are missing from TCRdb's copy, which holds only in-frame ones; the method was immunoSEQ multiplex PCR. The data show about 140,000 clones, roughly 92% seen once. The sample taken for sequencing was blood. The receptor source for this set is a man between 25 and 39 years old in good health.

V gene TRBV14 combines with J gene TRBJ2-1; 8 bases are a match to TRBD1. The germline V gene encodes CDR1 SGHDN and CDR2 FVKESK. With V trimmed by 0 bases and J by 5 bases, 6 bases remained unmatched. This CDR3 region has 16 residues. CDR3 region: CASSQDYRGWHNEQFF. The DNA for the CDR3 is TGTGCCAGCAGCCAAGATTACAGGGGGTGGCACAATGAGCAGTTCTTC.

The chain employs TRBV15 and TRBJ2-2; no clear D gene. Trimming cost V 4 bases and J 3 bases, with 15 bases left between them. Germline CDR1 is LNHNV and CDR2 is YYDKDF (reference sequence). This CDR3 spans 16 amino acids. CDR3 in amino acids: CATSKYMAEHTGELFF. CDR3 bases: TGTGCCACCAGCAAGTATATGGCCGAGCACACCGGGGAGCTGTTTTTT.

This chain joins TRBV30 and TRBJ2-1, with 9 nucleotides matching TRBD2. The germline CDR1 and CDR2 sequences are GTSNPN and SVGIG (reference sequence). The V segment lost 4 bases and the J segment 9 bases; nucleotides outside the gene matches: 10. The CDR3 is made up of 14 amino acids. CDR3: CAWKGTSILSEQFF. The CDR3 DNA sequence: TGTGCCTGGAAGGGGACTAGCATTTTGTCTGAGCAGTTCTTC.